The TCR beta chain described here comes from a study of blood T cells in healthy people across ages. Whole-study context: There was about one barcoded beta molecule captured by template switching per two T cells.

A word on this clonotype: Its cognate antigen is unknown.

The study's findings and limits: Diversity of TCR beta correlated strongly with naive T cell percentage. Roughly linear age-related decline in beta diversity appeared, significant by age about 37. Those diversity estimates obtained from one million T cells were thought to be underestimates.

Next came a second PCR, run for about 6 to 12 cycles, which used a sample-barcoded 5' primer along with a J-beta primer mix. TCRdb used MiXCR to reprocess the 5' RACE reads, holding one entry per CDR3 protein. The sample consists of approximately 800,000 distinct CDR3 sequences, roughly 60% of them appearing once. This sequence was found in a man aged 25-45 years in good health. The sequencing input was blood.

The CDR3 bases are TGTGCCAGCAGTTATAACCTGGGGGGGACCCAGTACTTC. As protein: CASSYNLGGTQYF. This chain links TRBV6-2 or TRBV6-3 with TRBJ2-5; D possibly corresponds to TRBD2 (6 bases). The V gene lost 3 bases and the J gene lost 7 bases, with 12 bases spanning the gap. The V gene's germline CDR1 is MNHEY and CDR2 SVGEGT. The CDR3 length is 13 residues.